The 18 T cell receptor beta chains reported below all come from one sample, sequenced in a study of early T cells in non-severe SARS-CoV-2 infection. TCRdb reanalysed the 5' RACE reads using MiXCR and keeps one entry per CDR3 protein. The data hold under 60,000 distinct CDR3 sequences, with over 9.5% observed a single time. Input material: whole blood. These receptors were taken from an adult who was a healthcare worker with PCR-confirmed SARS-CoV-2 infection or an uninfected control (not recorded which).

This clonotype has at least ten counts. The chain links TRBV9 to TRBJ2-5; D assignment may be TRBD1 or TRBD2 (6 bases each). Germline V gene lookup returns CDR1 SGDLS and CDR2 YYNGEE. Deletions cut 5 bases from V and 4 bases from J, with 18 bases between. The CDR3 sequence is 15 residues long. The CDR3 DNA reads TGTGCCAGCAGTGCAGGGGAGGTGAAGATAGAGACCCAGTACTTC. It is translated as CASSAGEVKIETQYF.

This clonotype was found a few times. The chain uses TRBV5-6 and TRBJ2-3, with D tentatively TRBD1 or TRBD2 (5 bases each). V shed 0 bases and J shed 0 bases, with 5 bases lying between them. The CDR3 extends over 14 amino acids. Germline CDR1 SGHDT, CDR2 YYEEEE. In DNA, the CDR3 is TGTGCCAGCAGCTTGGGGGACAGCACAGATACGCAGTATTTT. Residues: CASSLGDSTDTQYF.

This clonotype occurred many times. The chain combines TRBV20-1 with TRBJ2-1; D could derive from TRBD1 or TRBD2 (5 bases each). The length of the CDR3 is 11 residues. Trimming took 5 bases from V and 5 from J, leaving 7 bases between them. In germline, CDR1 is DFQATT, CDR2 SNEGSKA (reference sequence). CDR3 amino acids: CSASGHNEQFF. DNA of the CDR3: TGCAGTGCTTCGGGGCACAATGAGCAGTTCTTC.

This clonotype was detected ten times or more. The rearrangement joins TRBV6-6 to TRBJ2-7, with D unresolved. This CDR3 region has 13 residues. Germline V gives CDR1 MNHNY, CDR2 SVGAGI (reference sequence). V lost 0 bases and J 4 bases, leaving 7 bases between the germline ends. This CDR3 is CASSYSGRYEQYF. CDR3 in DNA: TGTGCCAGCAGTTACTCCGGCAGATACGAGCAGTACTTC.

This clonotype appeared many times. The CDR3 DNA is TGTGCCAGCTCACCCACAGGGGCGCCAGGAGCTTTCTTT. Its protein is CASSPTGAPGAFF. The chain uses TRBV18 and TRBJ1-1; 7 bases fit TRBD1. The CDR3 consists of 13 residues. After removal of 3 bases from V and 10 bases from J, the junction contained 8 bases not matched to a gene. Germline CDR1 is KGHSH and CDR2 is LQKENI.

The chain is built from TRBV3-1 and TRBJ1-5; D is unresolved. Between the trimmed V and J ends, which lost 1 base and 5 bases, there was a span of 3 bases. The CDR3 spans 12 residues. Germline CDR1 and CDR2: LGHDT and YNNKEL (reference sequence). The CDR3 loop is CASSQGDQPQHF. Written as DNA, the CDR3 is TGTGCCAGCAGCCAAGGGGATCAGCCCCAGCATTTT.

This clonotype showed up many times. This chain connects TRBV7-7 to TRBJ2-1; the D gene is possibly TRBD2 (5 bases). CDR1 and CDR2 from the germline V gene are SSHAT and FNYEAQ (reference sequence). The CDR3 runs 15 residues. V was clipped by 5 bases and J by 1 base, with 12 bases between them. The CDR3 bases are TGTGCCAGCAGCCTCAACCGGGGTTCCTACAATGAGCAGTTCTTC. It codes for CASSLNRGSYNEQFF.

This clonotype was seen at least ten times. The genes are TRBV6-2 or TRBV6-3 and TRBJ2-7; 8 bases agree with TRBD1. With 6 bases clipped from V and 6 bases from J, the junction kept 7 bases outside the gene matches. The CDR3 runs 13 residues. Germline assignment: CDR1 MNHEY and CDR2 SVGEGT. The CDR3 nucleotides read TGTGCCAGCAGCACCGGGACAGGTGGCGAGCAGTACTTC. Translated: CASSTGTGGEQYF.

On this clonotype itself: A much more abundant neighbour one base away suggests this may be a read error. The V and J genes are TRBV12-3 or TRBV12-4 and TRBJ1-4; D might be TRBD1 (6 bases). The CDR3 contains 14 residues. The CDR3 protein is CASSPQGTNEKLYF. The CDR3 DNA is TGTGCCAGCAGTCCACAGGGCACTAATGAAAAACTGTATTTT.

This clonotype was recorded once. The V and J genes are TRBV29-1 and TRBJ2-1; D is ambiguous. The CDR3 is made up of 14 amino acids. Germline assignment: CDR1 SQVTM and CDR2 ANQGSEA. The V end was cut by 2 bases, the J end by 0 bases, with 8 bases between. CDR3 loop: CSVERFHSYNEQFF. DNA for the CDR3: TGCAGCGTTGAAAGGTTCCACTCCTACAATGAGCAGTTCTTC.

This clonotype was seen at least ten times. V is TRBV12-3 or TRBV12-4 and J is TRBJ2-6; 9 bases align to TRBD1. The CDR3 runs 17 residues. The J segment lost 2 bases and the V segment lost 6 bases, leaving 8 bases of the junction unmatched. CDR3 coding DNA: TGTGCCAGCAGCGCCGGGACAGGGATCCCTGGGGCCAACGTCCTGACTTTC. It codes for CASSAGTGIPGANVLTF.

This CDR3 reads CASSPRGGANEKLFF. CDR3 nucleotide sequence: TGTGCCAGCAGCCCCCGGGGGGGGGCTAATGAAAAACTGTTTTTT. V and J are TRBV3-1 and TRBJ1-4, with D perhaps matching TRBD1 (5 bases). The length of the CDR3 is 15 residues. V lost 4 bases to trimming and J lost 3 bases, with 12 bases between them. The germline V gene has CDR1 LGHDT and CDR2 YNNKEL (reference sequence).

This clonotype was detected a few times. Germline is not matched at one junction end, which may reflect a read error. The rearrangement uses TRBV3-1 and TRBJ2-5; 11 bases map to TRBD2. There are 15 residues in the CDR3. The germline CDR1 and CDR2 sequences are LGHDT and YNNKEL (reference sequence). This CDR3 is CASSQLAGGQKTQYF. In DNA, the CDR3 is TGTGCCAGCAGCCAACTAGCGGGGGGCCAAAAGACCCAGTACTTC.

V is TRBV4-1 and J is TRBJ1-6; D gene unclear. Between the trimmed V and J ends, which lost 0 bases and 9 bases, there was a span of 12 bases. The CDR3 has 15 amino acids. The germline gives CDR1 MGHRA, CDR2 YSYEKL. The CDR3 reads CASSQDSQTRSPLHF. CDR3 DNA: TGCGCCAGCAGCCAAGATTCCCAGACTCGTTCACCCCTCCACTTT.

This clonotype was counted only a few times. This chain uses TRBV15 with TRBJ2-1, with 7 bases that match TRBD1. The CDR3 is 12 residues long. The germline V gene encodes CDR1 LNHNV and CDR2 YYDKDF (reference sequence). The junction had 6 bases not matched to a gene; V was cut back by 0 bases and J by 16 bases. CDR3 DNA sequence: TGTGCCACCAGCAGAGATGGTAGGGGGCTTTTCTTC. It encodes CATSRDGRGLFF.

This clonotype came up many times. The chain links TRBV12-3 or TRBV12-4 to TRBJ1-1, with D perhaps TRBD1 (5 bases). The V end lost 4 bases, the J end lost 1 base, and 13 bases lay between the germline ends. This CDR3 spans 15 amino acids. CDR3 amino acids: CASSSPGWRNTEAFF. CDR3 bases: TGTGCCAGCAGTTCTCCAGGGTGGAGGAACACTGAAGCTTTCTTT.

CDR3 residues: CASGLVQLGQGDYEQYF. In DNA form, the CDR3 reads TGTGCTAGTGGTTTGGTACAGTTGGGACAGGGGGATTACGAGCAGTACTTC. The rearrangement uses TRBV12-5 and TRBJ2-7; 11 bases match TRBD1. In germline, CDR1 is LGHNT, CDR2 FRNRAP. The CDR3 is 17 residues long. The V segment lost 0 bases and the J segment 4 bases; nucleotides outside the gene matches: 8.

The V call is TRBV14, the J call TRBJ2-3; TRBD1 agrees at 8 bases. The CDR3 has 16 amino acids. V lost 4 bases to trimming and J lost 5 bases; unmatched junction nucleotides: 11. The germline CDR1 and CDR2 sequences are SGHDN and FVKESK. The CDR3 loop is CASSPMGQGAGDTQYF. As DNA, the CDR3 is TGTGCCAGCAGCCCGATGGGGCAGGGGGCAGGAGATACGCAGTATTTT. Full variable domain (rest looked up from reference TRBV14 and TRBJ2-3): EAGVTQFPSHSVIEKGQTVTLRCDPISGHDNLYWYRRVMGKEIKFLLHFVKESKQDESGMPNNRFLAERTGGTYSTLKVQPAELEDSGVYFCASSPMGQGAGDTQYFGPGTRLTVL.